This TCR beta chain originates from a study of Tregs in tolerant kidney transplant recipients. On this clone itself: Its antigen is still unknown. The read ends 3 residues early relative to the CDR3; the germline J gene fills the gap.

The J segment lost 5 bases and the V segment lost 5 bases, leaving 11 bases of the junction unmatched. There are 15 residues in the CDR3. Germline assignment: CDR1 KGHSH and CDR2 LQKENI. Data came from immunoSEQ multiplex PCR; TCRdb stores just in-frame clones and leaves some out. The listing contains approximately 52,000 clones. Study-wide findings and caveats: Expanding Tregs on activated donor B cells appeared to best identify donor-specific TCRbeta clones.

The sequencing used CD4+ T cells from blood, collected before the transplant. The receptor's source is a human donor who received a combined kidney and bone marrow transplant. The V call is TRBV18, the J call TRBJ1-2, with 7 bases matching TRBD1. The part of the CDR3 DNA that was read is TGTGCCAGCTCAAATCAGGACAGGTCATTATATGGC. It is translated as CASSNQDRSLYG. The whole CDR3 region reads CASSNQDRSLYGYTF. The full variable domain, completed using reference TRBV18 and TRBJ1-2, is NAGVMQNPRHLVRRRGQEARLRCSPMKGHSHVYWYRQLPEEGLKFMVYLQKENIIDESGMPKERFSAEFPKEGPSILRIQQVVRGDSAAYFCASSNQDRSLYGYTFGSGTRLTVV.